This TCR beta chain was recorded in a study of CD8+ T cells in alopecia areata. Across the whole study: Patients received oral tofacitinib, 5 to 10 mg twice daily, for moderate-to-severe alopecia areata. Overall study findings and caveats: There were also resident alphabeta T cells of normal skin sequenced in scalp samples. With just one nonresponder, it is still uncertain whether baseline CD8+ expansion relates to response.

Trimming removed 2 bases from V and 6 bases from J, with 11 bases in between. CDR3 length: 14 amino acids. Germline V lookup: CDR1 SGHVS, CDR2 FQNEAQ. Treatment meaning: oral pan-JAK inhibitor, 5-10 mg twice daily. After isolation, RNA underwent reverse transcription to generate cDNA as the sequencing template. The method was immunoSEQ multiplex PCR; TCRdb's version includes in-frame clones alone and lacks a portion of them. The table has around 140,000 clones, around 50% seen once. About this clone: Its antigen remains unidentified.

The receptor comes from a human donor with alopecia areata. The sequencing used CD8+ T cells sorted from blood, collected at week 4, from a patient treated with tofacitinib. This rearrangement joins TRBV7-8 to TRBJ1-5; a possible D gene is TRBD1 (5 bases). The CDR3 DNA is TGTGCCAGCAGCTTAATAGGGGAGGGTCAGCCCCAGCATTTT. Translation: CASSLIGEGQPQHF.